The clone carrying this T cell receptor beta chain turned up a few times. The antigen is not known. This specimen comes from a study of CD8 T cells in ankylosing spondylitis. Study conclusions and caveats: Enrichment of disease-linked clones was reportedly significant in matched ankylosing spondylitis synovial fluid. Disease-linked clones displayed a CD8+ phenotype and appeared relatively rarely in peripheral blood. What appeared characteristic of ankylosing spondylitis blood was a TCR beta motif of seven to nine highly homologous variants. Reactive arthritis synovial fluid and blood were previously reported to contain some motif variants.

Making the TCR beta libraries involved quantitative 5'-RACE with molecular barcodes. TCRdb called the 5' RACE reads again in MiXCR, with one record for every CDR3 protein. The sample shows 200,000 to 250,000 distinct CDR3 sequences, around 18% of them seen only once. Specimen: blood, either unsorted or a sorted T cell fraction (not recorded which). This receptor was taken from a male donor with ankylosing spondylitis.

The CDR3 loop is CASSLRTSGGEQFF. Here the CDR3 DNA reads TGTGCCAGCAGTCTAAGGACTAGCGGGGGGGAGCAGTTCTTC. The chain recombines TRBV27 with TRBJ2-1, with 14 bases lining up with TRBD2. V gave up 5 bases and J gave up 10 bases; unmatched junction bases: 4. The CDR3 runs 14 residues. The V gene's germline CDR1 is MNHEY and CDR2 SMNVEV (reference sequence).